This TCR beta chain was sequenced in a study of regulatory T cells in long-lasting Graves disease. Whole-study results and caveats: Persistent patients shared more public clonotypes (approximately 2,700) than newly diagnosed patients (approximately 960). It is possible that accuracy was reduced by the small size of the sample.

V dropped 3 bases and J dropped 4 bases, with 8 bases sitting between them. CDR1 and CDR2 from the germline V gene are KGHDR and SFDVKD. The CDR3 sequence is 14 residues long. This clonotype showed up many times. The antigen is undetermined. To make TCR beta libraries, researchers used iRepertoire HTBI primers and Arm-PCR of CDR3 regions. TCRdb recomputed calls from the multiplex PCR reads with MiXCR, one row per CDR3 protein. The sample contains 450,000 to 700,000 distinct CDR3 sequences, roughly 13% of which appear only once. Indicated time point: newly diagnosed GD, antithyroid drugs for less than 3 months. PBMC RNA was the source of the TCR library. Graves' disease diagnosis was established per American Thyroid Association guidelines. This sample also appeared in a second study, on T cells in Graves' hyperthyroidism and ophthalmopathy.

This material consisted of peripheral blood mononuclear cells (PBMCs), taken at new diagnosis, from a patient treated with antithyroid drugs. This TCR was sampled from a man younger than 40 with Graves disease. The chain couples TRBV24-1 to TRBJ2-2; D is ambiguous. In nucleotides, the CDR3 is TGTGCCACCAGTGATCTGCGTGGCACCGGGGAGCTGTTTTTT. It codes for CATSDLRGTGELFF.